One and the same sample provided the 2 T cell receptor beta chains below, sequenced in a study of response to subunit inactivated influenza vaccine. One entry per CDR3 protein, called by TCRdb with MiXCR from the RT-PCR reads. This table holds about 530,000 distinct CDR3 sequences, 10% to 15% found once. This specimen was PBMCs from blood, taken on the day of vaccination. The source is a man in his fifties or sixties who received an inactivated influenza vaccine.

This clonotype has a handful of counts. V is TRBV6-1 and J is TRBJ2-3; D is unclear. Looked up from germline, CDR1 is MNHNS and CDR2 is SASEGT. The CDR3 extends over 15 amino acids. The V end lost 8 bases, the J end lost 0 bases, and 15 bases lay between the germline ends. DNA of the CDR3: TGTGCCAGCTTTTGGGGAATTTCTAGCACAGATACGCAGTATTTT. Translating it yields CASFWGISSTDTQYF.

This rearrangement joins TRBV28 to TRBJ2-1; 9 bases are a match to TRBD1. CDR3 length: 16 residues. Germline CDR1 MDHEN, CDR2 SYDVKM. J gave up 8 bases and V 6 bases, and 14 bases lay outside the gene matches. CDR3 nucleotide sequence: TGTGCCAGCAGAACCAGAACCGGGACAGGGATGTATGAGCAGTTCTTC. Protein: CASRTRTGTGMYEQFF.